This TCR beta chain was retrieved from a study of blood T cell repertoires in COVID-19 (dated by TCRdb to the early 2020s). Context from the whole study: The collaborator samples originated in the United States, Italy and Spain and spanned the acute and convalescent phases of COVID-19. The material from the prospective study consisted of cDNA or gDNA derived from T cells, B-cell-depleted T cells, or PBMCs. Deeply sampled blood TCRbeta repertoires from subjects exposed to, actively infected with, or recovered from COVID-19 were included in the dataset. A freely available public database, intended as a resource for researchers studying the immune response to SARS-CoV-2, is where the repertoires were released. The samples were drawn from two sources: the first 160 participants of the ongoing ImmuneRACE study, and about 1,300 subjects contributed by 6 global collaborators. The sample metadata nearly always contained a de-identified subject ID, COVID-19 status, age in years and sex. HLA class I and class II types, where available, came from metadata supplied by the sample provider rather than from assay-based typing. On the study overall, not on this receptor specifically: The quantity of clinical and demographic metadata differed by source and by participant and was supplied without curation.

From cysteine to phenylalanine, the CDR3 is 12 amino acids long. This entry keeps only the CDR3 DNA: 36 bases, framed from base 1. CDR1 and CDR2 (MNHNS, SASEGT) derive from the germline V gene. The V and J ends are trimmed by 1 base and 9 bases, leaving 7 bases between them. Whole blood was collected in K2EDTA tubes by collaborating institutions according to the institutions' own protocols. Collaborator samples were shipped for TCRbeta analysis as frozen whole blood, isolated PBMCs, or DNA extracted from either sample type. TCRbeta CDR3 regions were amplified from genomic DNA using the immunoSEQ Assay, a bias-controlled multiplex PCR. For the original study's pipeline: The number of nucleated cells in each sample was estimated by amplification of reference gene primers within the assay. To quantify the absolute abundance of each unique TCRbeta CDR3 rearrangement, sequence reads were collapsed and filtered. For each sample, productive Simpson clonality was calculated as the square root of Simpson's diversity index across productive rearrangements. TCRdb re-hosts the immuneACCESS table, in-frame sequences only. Its copies lack some clones; in the studies checked, an unresolved V gene accounts for under half of them, and the cause for the rest is not known. V, J and clone size derive from that table, while D and trimming were established from the DNA sequence. The sample has some 97,000 clones on record, 91% of them singletons. The ten most abundant clones make up about 2.2% of the sample.

In regard to this clone: Its antigen target is currently unknown. The input lacks base qualities; no much larger clone sits a single base away.

This TCR derives from a man aged 45-65 years with active COVID-19. The sample comprised peripheral blood. The sequence links TRBV6-1 to TRBJ1-5, with no confident D gene call. The nucleotides read TGTGCCAGCAGTGAAGTGGAGGGGCCCCAGCATTTT. This gives the protein CASSEVEGPQHF.